These T cell receptor beta chains were read from a single sample in a study of shared clonotypes between healthy human individuals. TCRdb keeps only in-frame clones here, not all; method: immunoSEQ multiplex PCR. The sample contains 2 million to 2.5 million clones, 85% to 95% of which appear only once. Sequenced material: naive CD4+ T cells from PBMCs. These receptors were collected from a man between 18 and 35 years old in good health. Some clones in this sample may be carry-over from other donors' samples. Both conserved end residues are part of each CDR3. The order of the fields is V gene, D gene, clone size, J gene, CDR3 DNA, CDR3 protein. A D gene is named only where the DNA matches it firmly. Expanded clones are given a class, and other clones once, few, many or no size at all.

v_call: TRBV11-1
d_call: TRBD1
clone_size: -
j_call: TRBJ2-3
cdr3_nt: TGTGCCAGCAGCTCCCCAGGACAGGGGAGCACAGATACGCAGTATTTT
cdr3_aa: CASSSPGQGSTDTQYF

v_call: TRBV18
d_call: -
clone_size: -
j_call: TRBJ2-7
cdr3_nt: TGTGCCAGCTCACCGGGGAGCCCCCCTCTCGAGCAGTACTTC
cdr3_aa: CASSPGSPPLEQYF

v_call: TRBV19
d_call: TRBD2
clone_size: -
j_call: TRBJ2-1
cdr3_nt: TGTGCCAGTAGTACCCGACTAGCGGGAGGATGGAATGAGCAGTTCTTC
cdr3_aa: CASSTRLAGGWNEQFF

v_call: TRBV5-4
d_call: -
clone_size: -
j_call: TRBJ2-3
cdr3_nt: TGTGCCAGCAGCTCCGGCCAGGCTCGAGGAGTGACAGATACGCAGTATTTT
cdr3_aa: CASSSGQARGVTDTQYF

v_call: TRBV29-1
d_call: TRBD2
clone_size: -
j_call: TRBJ2-5
cdr3_nt: TGCAGCGTTGAAGGACTAGCGGGCCAAGAGACCCAGTACTTC
cdr3_aa: CSVEGLAGQETQYF

v_call: TRBV5-1
d_call: -
clone_size: -
j_call: TRBJ1-1
cdr3_nt: TGCGCCAGCAGCTTTGGGGGGCGAACTGAAGCTTTCTTT
cdr3_aa: CASSFGGRTEAFF

v_call: TRBV19
d_call: -
clone_size: few
j_call: TRBJ2-7
cdr3_nt: TGTGCCAGTAGTATGGGCAGCTCCTACGAGCAGTACTTC
cdr3_aa: CASSMGSSYEQYF

v_call: TRBV28
d_call: -
clone_size: -
j_call: TRBJ2-7
cdr3_nt: TGTGCCAGCGGGGGCGGCTTTAACTCCTACGAGCAGTACTTC
cdr3_aa: CASGGGFNSYEQYF

v_call: TRBV10-3
d_call: TRBD1
clone_size: once
j_call: TRBJ1-1
cdr3_nt: TGTGCCATCAGTGAGTCGGACAGGGGAAACGGCACTGAAGCTTTCTTT
cdr3_aa: CAISESDRGNGTEAFF

v_call: TRBV5-6
d_call: -
clone_size: -
j_call: TRBJ2-7
cdr3_nt: TGTGCCAGCAGCTTGGTTGGTCACCCGGACTCCTACGAGCAGTACTTC
cdr3_aa: CASSLVGHPDSYEQYF

v_call: TRBV5-1
d_call: TRBD1
clone_size: -
j_call: TRBJ2-5
cdr3_nt: TGCGCCAGCAGCATCTCCGGGACAGGACTCGAAGAGACCCAGTACTTC
cdr3_aa: CASSISGTGLEETQYF

v_call: TRBV30
d_call: -
clone_size: -
j_call: TRBJ2-5
cdr3_nt: TGTGCCTGGAGTTTGATTGGGGTCCGAGAGACCCAGTACTTC
cdr3_aa: CAWSLIGVRETQYF

v_call: TRBV13
d_call: -
clone_size: -
j_call: TRBJ1-2
cdr3_nt: TGTGCCAGCAGACTTTCTAAGGTACAGATCCTCAACTATGGCTACACCTTC
cdr3_aa: CASRLSKVQILNYGYTF

v_call: TRBV7-2
d_call: TRBD2
clone_size: -
j_call: TRBJ2-1
cdr3_nt: TGTGCCAGCATATCGAGGGTAGCGGGAAATGAGCAGTTCTTC
cdr3_aa: CASISRVAGNEQFF

v_call: TRBV5-1
d_call: -
clone_size: -
j_call: TRBJ2-5
cdr3_nt: TGCGCCAGCAGCCTCGGGGGAGACGAGACCCAGTACTTC
cdr3_aa: CASSLGGDETQYF

v_call: TRBV6-5
d_call: -
clone_size: -
j_call: TRBJ1-2
cdr3_nt: TGTGCCAGCAGTTACTATGGTCCGGGGAACGGCTACACCTTC
cdr3_aa: CASSYYGPGNGYTF

v_call: TRBV7-3
d_call: -
clone_size: -
j_call: TRBJ2-1
cdr3_nt: TGTGCCAGCAGCTTAGTACGCAGTGAGCAGTTCTTC
cdr3_aa: CASSLVRSEQFF

v_call: TRBV7-9
d_call: -
clone_size: -
j_call: TRBJ2-7
cdr3_nt: TGTGCCAGCAGCTTATACCCCCTACCCTACGAGCAGTACTTC
cdr3_aa: CASSLYPLPYEQYF

v_call: TRBV11-3
d_call: TRBD2
clone_size: -
j_call: TRBJ2-1
cdr3_nt: TGTGCCAGCAGCTCGCCCCCCGGGACTAGCAACGATGAGCAGTTCTTC
cdr3_aa: CASSSPPGTSNDEQFF

v_call: TRBV25-1
d_call: -
clone_size: -
j_call: TRBJ2-5
cdr3_nt: TGTGCCAGCAGTGAAAGGCGGTTGGGGGAAGAGACCCAGTACTTC
cdr3_aa: CASSERRLGEETQYF

v_call: TRBV4-3
d_call: TRBD1
clone_size: -
j_call: TRBJ1-1
cdr3_nt: TGCGCCAGCAGCCAAGATCCACCTTTGAGGGGGCGCAACACTGAAGCTTTCTTT
cdr3_aa: CASSQDPPLRGRNTEAFF

v_call: TRBV20-1
d_call: -
clone_size: -
j_call: TRBJ2-2
cdr3_nt: TGCAGTGCTGGGCACACCGGGGAGCTGTTTTTT
cdr3_aa: CSAGHTGELFF

v_call: TRBV28
d_call: -
clone_size: once
j_call: TRBJ1-1
cdr3_nt: TGTGCCAGCGGAGGGGTAACAGGAGCGAACACTGAAGCTTTCTTT
cdr3_aa: CASGGVTGANTEAFF

v_call: TRBV19
d_call: -
clone_size: -
j_call: TRBJ2-1
cdr3_nt: TGTGCCAGTAGTTCCGCAGGCGCTGAGCAGTTCTTC
cdr3_aa: CASSSAGAEQFF

v_call: TRBV10-3
d_call: -
clone_size: -
j_call: TRBJ2-7
cdr3_nt: TGTGCCATCAGTGGAACGGGGTCCTACGAGCAGTACTTC
cdr3_aa: CAISGTGSYEQYF

v_call: TRBV7-9
d_call: -
clone_size: -
j_call: TRBJ2-1
cdr3_nt: TGTGCCAGCAGCTTAGTGGACAATGAGCAGTTCTTC
cdr3_aa: CASSLVDNEQFF

v_call: TRBV2
d_call: TRBD2
clone_size: -
j_call: TRBJ2-2
cdr3_nt: TGTGCCAGCACCAGGACTAGCGGATACACCGGGGAGCTGTTTTTT
cdr3_aa: CASTRTSGYTGELFF

v_call: TRBV9
d_call: TRBD2
clone_size: -
j_call: TRBJ2-3
cdr3_nt: TGTGCCAGCAGCCCCAGCGGGACCGATCTCAGGAATACGCAGTATTTT
cdr3_aa: CASSPSGTDLRNTQYF

v_call: TRBV5-1
d_call: TRBD1
clone_size: -
j_call: TRBJ1-2
cdr3_nt: TGCGCCAGCAGCCCGGACAGGGTAGGCTACACCTTC
cdr3_aa: CASSPDRVGYTF

v_call: TRBV2
d_call: -
clone_size: once
j_call: TRBJ2-3
cdr3_nt: TGTGCCAGCAGTGAAGCGGGTGGGAGACGCACAGATACGCAGTATTTT
cdr3_aa: CASSEAGGRRTDTQYF

v_call: TRBV4-2
d_call: -
clone_size: once
j_call: TRBJ1-4
cdr3_nt: TGTGCCAGCAGCCAGAAATATTGGGGGACGACATACCGGGCAACTAATGAAAAACTGTTTTTT
cdr3_aa: CASSQKYWGTTYRATNEKLFF

v_call: TRBV11-2
d_call: TRBD1
clone_size: -
j_call: TRBJ1-4
cdr3_nt: TGTGCCAGCAGCCCTGACAGGGTACGGAGAGAAAAACTGTTTTTT
cdr3_aa: CASSPDRVRREKLFF

v_call: TRBV5-4
d_call: -
clone_size: -
j_call: TRBJ2-7
cdr3_nt: TGTGCCTGGAAAGCAGGCTACGAGCAGTACTTC
cdr3_aa: CAWKAGYEQYF

v_call: TRBV6-1
d_call: -
clone_size: -
j_call: TRBJ2-1
cdr3_nt: TGTGCCAGCAGTGAACGGGGGAGAGGGCCGAATGAGCAGTTCTTC
cdr3_aa: CASSERGRGPNEQFF

v_call: TRBV28
d_call: -
clone_size: -
j_call: TRBJ1-2
cdr3_nt: TGTGCCAGCAGTGAATTAGGTCGCGGCTACACCTTC
cdr3_aa: CASSELGRGYTF

v_call: TRBV7-2
d_call: TRBD1
clone_size: once
j_call: TRBJ1-1
cdr3_nt: TGTGCCAGCAGCCCAGAGGACAGGGGGGTAGCTGAAGCTTTCTTT
cdr3_aa: CASSPEDRGVAEAFF

v_call: TRBV4-2
d_call: TRBD1
clone_size: -
j_call: TRBJ1-4
cdr3_nt: TGTGCCAGCAGCCAAGCTAGCGGGACAGCAAATGAAAAACTGTTTTTT
cdr3_aa: CASSQASGTANEKLFF

v_call: TRBV25-1
d_call: TRBD1
clone_size: -
j_call: TRBJ1-1
cdr3_nt: TGTGCCAGCAGTAGGGGGCGGGGCACTGAAGCTTTCTTT
cdr3_aa: CASSRGRGTEAFF

v_call: TRBV15
d_call: -
clone_size: -
j_call: TRBJ1-1
cdr3_nt: TGTGCCACCAGCAGAGGGGGTCGGATGGAAGCTTTCTTT
cdr3_aa: CATSRGGRMEAFF

v_call: TRBV7-2
d_call: -
clone_size: -
j_call: TRBJ2-4
cdr3_nt: TGTGCCAGCAGTTGGGGCCCGAGGGACATTCAGTACTTC
cdr3_aa: CASSWGPRDIQYF

v_call: TRBV5-4
d_call: TRBD2
clone_size: once
j_call: TRBJ2-1
cdr3_nt: TGTGCCAGCAGCCTAGGACTAGCGGGAGGCAATGAGCAGTTCTTC
cdr3_aa: CASSLGLAGGNEQFF

v_call: TRBV5-1
d_call: TRBD1
clone_size: -
j_call: TRBJ1-4
cdr3_nt: TGCGCCAGCAGCATACAGGGGTCGGATGAAAAACTGTTTTTT
cdr3_aa: CASSIQGSDEKLFF

v_call: TRBV28
d_call: TRBD2
clone_size: -
j_call: TRBJ2-3
cdr3_nt: TGTGCCAGCAGTACGGGACTAGCGGGTAGCACAGATACGCAGTATTTT
cdr3_aa: CASSTGLAGSTDTQYF

v_call: TRBV9
d_call: TRBD1
clone_size: -
j_call: TRBJ2-1
cdr3_nt: TGTGCCAGCAGCGTAGGGGACAGGGTGTACAATGAGCAGTTCTTC
cdr3_aa: CASSVGDRVYNEQFF

v_call: TRBV7-3
d_call: -
clone_size: -
j_call: TRBJ2-6
cdr3_nt: TGTGCCAGCAGCTTATTCTACCCGGGACACCCCTCTGGGGCCAACGTCCTGACTTTC
cdr3_aa: CASSLFYPGHPSGANVLTF

v_call: TRBV5-1
d_call: -
clone_size: -
j_call: TRBJ1-2
cdr3_nt: TGCGCCAGCAGCTTGGCCCAGGGGCATTACTCGGGCTATGGCTACACCTTC
cdr3_aa: CASSLAQGHYSGYGYTF